The sequence of this TCR beta chain was determined in a study of long-term antiretroviral therapy in people with HIV. This was the immunoSEQ v3.0 assay at survey level. Sequencing was performed with immunoSEQ multiplex PCR; in TCRdb, only in-frame clones are kept and a portion is missing. The sample gives fewer than 25,000 clones, approximately 80% of which show up once; about 4.5% is in the top ten. The sequences come from unsorted PBMCs, collected about 6.1 years after starting antiretroviral therapy. The TCR was taken from a man between 25 and 39 years old with HIV.

CDR3: CASSPQGAGTGELFF. The CDR3 coding sequence is TGTGCCAGCAGTCCCCAGGGGGCTGGTACCGGGGAGCTGTTTTTT. J is TRBJ2-2 and V is TRBV28; 8 nucleotides align to TRBD1. Per the germline V gene, CDR1 is MDHEN and CDR2 is SYDVKM. After removal of 5 bases from V and 5 bases from J, the junction contained 7 bases not matched to a gene. The CDR3 runs to 15 residues.